These 2 T cell receptor beta chains were sequenced from one sample in a study of T cell responses to AZD1222 COVID-19 vaccine. Generated by immunoSEQ multiplex PCR, the TCRdb table keeps only in-frame clones and is missing some. The sample shows over 120,000 clones, 80% to 95% of them seen only once. Sequencing was performed on peripheral blood, taken on day 0 of AZD1222 vaccination. The origin of the receptors is an adult in good health.

This clone was seen just once. The gene calls are TRBV6-6 and TRBJ2-7; 8 bases are a match to TRBD1. CDR1 MNHNY and CDR2 SVGAGI come from the germline V gene (reference sequence). The ends lost 7 bases at V and 4 bases at J; junction bases unmatched: 6. This CDR3 spans 13 amino acids. CDR3 region: CASNDRGGYEQYF. CDR3 sequence (DNA): TGTGCCAGCAACGACAGGGGTGGGTACGAGCAGTACTTC.

The V and J genes are TRBV6-5 and TRBJ2-7; D is undetermined. Trimming stripped 0 bases from V and 12 bases from J, with 15 bases between. Per the germline V gene, CDR1 is MNHEY and CDR2 is SVGAGI. The CDR3 covers 13 residues. DNA for the CDR3: TGTGCCAGCAGTTACTCACTGGCGGCCTCCCCGTACTTC. Amino acid sequence: CASSYSLAASPYF.